The clone carrying this TCR beta chain has a handful of counts. The source of the sample is a study of blood T cells in healthy people across ages. A second PCR of 7 to 11 cycles used a sample-barcoded 5' primer and a J-beta primer mix. MiXCR, run by TCRdb on the 5' RACE reads, gives a single entry per CDR3 protein. The profile shows fewer than 2 million distinct CDR3 sequences, 30% to 40% of them singletons. This receptor was identified in a human donor in good health. Sequencing was performed on blood.

The CDR3 DNA sequence: TGTGCCAGCAGCTCCATTTGGGCGAGAGCCTACGAGCAGTACTTC. As protein: CASSSIWARAYEQYF. J is TRBJ2-7 and V is TRBV7-9; D ambiguous. Germline assignment: CDR1 SEHNR and CDR2 FQNEAQ (reference sequence). V was cut by 4 bases and J by 2 bases, with 15 bases left in between. The CDR3 sequence is 15 residues long. Full variable domain (remainder filled in from reference TRBV7-9 and TRBJ2-7): DTGVSQNPRHKITKRGQNVTFRCDPISEHNRLYWYRQTLGQGPEFLTYFQNEAQLEKSRLLSDRFSAERPKGSFSTLEIQRTEQGDSAMYLCASSSIWARAYEQYFGPGTRLTVT.